One sample yielded the 26 T cell receptor beta chains listed below, sequenced in a study of T cell repertoires in cytomegalovirus infection. TCRdb itself ran the reads through MiXCR, one entry per CDR3 protein. This sample has 230,000 or so distinct CDR3 sequences, with about 17% found just once. Source material: CD8+ T cells from PBMCs. The origin of the receptors is a human donor in good health (CMV status not recorded). Some clones in this sample may be carry-over from other donors' samples.

About this clonotype: The DNA is left out, because the CDR3 cannot be placed on it with certainty; the CDR3 is given as TCRdb lists it. The rearrangement uses TRBV19 and TRBJ1-1; the D call in the table, TRBD1, was not verified against the DNA. Termini included, the CDR3 measures 14 amino acids. The V gene's germline CDR1 is LNHDA and CDR2 SQIVND (reference sequence). CDR3 sequence reads: CASTSDRVNTEAFF.

The rearrangement joins TRBV6-5 to TRBJ1-1; possible D gene TRBD1, 5 bases. V lost 0 bases and J 11 bases, leaving 13 bases between the germline ends. Germline assignment: CDR1 MNHEY and CDR2 SVGAGI. This CDR3 region has 13 residues. CDR3 protein: CASSYSIGGEAFF. In DNA, the CDR3 is TGTGCCAGCAGTTACTCGATCGGGGGGGAGGCTTTCTTT.

The sample holds a few counts of this clonotype. The chain uses TRBV3-1 and TRBJ1-1; D is unclear. The CDR3 extends over 13 amino acids. Germline lookup yields CDR1 LGHDT and CDR2 YNNKEL (reference sequence). V gave up 0 bases and J gave up 6 bases, with 8 bases separating them. CDR3: CASSQEITAEAFF. The DNA of the CDR3 is TGTGCCAGCAGCCAAGAGATCACCGCTGAAGCTTTCTTT.

This clonotype has more than one count but fewer than ten. The chain joins TRBV12-3 or TRBV12-4 to TRBJ1-1; D might be TRBD1 (5 bases). This CDR3 comprises 17 residues. The ends were cut back, 4 bases at V and 6 bases at J, with 24 bases in the middle. The chain's CDR3 is CASSSESGVRAGAEAFF. The DNA of the CDR3 is TGTGCCAGCAGTTCCGAATCGGGAGTCAGGGCCGGCGCTGAAGCTTTCTTT.

This chain connects TRBV29-1 to TRBJ1-1; no firm D call. Germline CDR1 SQVTM, CDR2 ANQGSEA. The V and J ends lost 5 bases and 4 bases respectively, with 8 bases between them. CDR3 length equals 11 residues. CDR3 region: CSVLSRTEAFF. As DNA, the CDR3 is TGCAGCGTTCTCTCTCGCACTGAAGCTTTCTTT.

This clonotype was counted ten times or more. The chain couples TRBV7-2 to TRBJ1-2; D is undetermined. CDR1 SGHTA and CDR2 FQGNSA come from the germline V gene. The ends were cut back, 5 bases at V and 0 bases at J, with 10 bases in the middle. This CDR3 is built from 14 residues. CDR3 DNA sequence: TGTGCCAGCAGCGAGATAACAGCTAACTATGGCTACACCTTC. Translation gives CASSEITANYGYTF.

This clonotype was recorded at least ten times. The chain has TRBV7-2 and TRBJ1-6, with TRBD1 as a possible D gene (5 bases). The CDR3 loop spans 16 amino acids. Germline V lookup: CDR1 SGHTA, CDR2 FQGNSA. The V end lost 1 base, the J end lost 0 bases, and 7 bases lay between the germline ends. As DNA, the CDR3 is TGTGCCAGCAGCTTAGAGACAGCCTCCTATAATTCACCCCTCCACTTT. Amino acids: CASSLETASYNSPLHF.

This clonotype has ten or more counts. The chain joins TRBV7-9 to TRBJ2-4; 10 bases are a match to TRBD2. CDR3 size: 20 residues. CDR1 is SEHNR, CDR2 FQNEAQ, per germline (reference sequence). V dropped 3 bases and J dropped 1; count of bases not matched to a gene: 15. The CDR3 DNA sequence: TGTGCCAGCAGCTTCGGGCTAGCGGGGGCCAGCCAGCTGGCCAAAAACATTCAGTACTTC. It encodes CASSFGLAGASQLAKNIQYF.

The chain joins TRBV3-1 to TRBJ2-7; no definite D call. This CDR3 has 11 residues. Germline assignment: CDR1 LGHDT and CDR2 YNNKEL (reference sequence). With 2 bases removed from V and 7 bases from J, the gap between germline ends came to 6 bases. The CDR3 is CASSQYFEQYF. The CDR3 DNA follows: TGTGCCAGCAGCCAATATTTTGAGCAGTACTTC.

The chain links TRBV4-2 to TRBJ2-3, with 10 bases that match TRBD2. The germline V gene encodes CDR1 LGHNA and CDR2 YNFKEQ. CDR3 length: 15 amino acids. After removal of 5 bases from V and 2 bases from J, the junction contained 4 bases not matched to a gene. CDR3 coding DNA: TGTGCCAGCAGCGCACTAGCGGGGTCCACAGATACGCAGTATTTT. Residues: CASSALAGSTDTQYF.

This rearrangement joins TRBV5-6 to TRBJ2-7; tentatively, D is TRBD1 (6 bases). Germline CDR1 SGHDT, CDR2 YYEEEE. Trimming left V 3 bases short and J 3 bases short, with 13 bases between. The CDR3 has 14 residues. The CDR3 nucleotides are TGTGCCAGCAGCTGGGGGACACTACACTACGAGCAGTACTTC. This translates into CASSWGTLHYEQYF.

This chain links TRBV28 with TRBJ2-7, with 10 bases identical to TRBD1. The CDR3 is 13 amino acids. Germline V gene sequence: CDR1 MDHEN, CDR2 SYDVKM. V shed 8 bases and J 3 bases; nucleotides not matched to a gene: 4. The CDR3 reads CASEGDRGYEQYF. The CDR3 DNA follows: TGTGCCAGCGAAGGGGACAGGGGCTACGAGCAGTACTTC.

This clonotype was detected a few times. The genes are TRBV20-1 and TRBJ2-1, with 7 bases aligning to TRBD2. Trimming at V came to 6 bases and at J to 0 bases, leaving 17 bases not matched to a gene. In germline, CDR1 is DFQATT, CDR2 SNEGSKA (reference sequence). The CDR3 contains 18 residues. CDR3 DNA sequence: TGCAGTGCCAGTATTTCCACTAGCGTACTTCGCTCCTACAATGAGCAGTTCTTC. Translation gives CSASISTSVLRSYNEQFF.

This clonotype was seen at least ten times. The rearrangement uses TRBV7-9 and TRBJ2-7; D may match TRBD1 or TRBD2 (5 bases each). The CDR3 has 15 amino acids. The V end lost 4 bases, the J end lost 1 base, and 14 bases lay between the germline ends. Germline lookup yields CDR1 SEHNR and CDR2 FQNEAQ (reference sequence). The DNA of the CDR3 is TGTGCCAGCAGCTCCCGGAACTGGGGGTCCTACGAGCAGTACTTC. This gives the protein CASSSRNWGSYEQYF.

This clonotype was seen many times. The rearrangement uses TRBV28 and TRBJ2-3, with 8 nucleotides matching TRBD2. Losses at the gene ends were 3 bases for V and 4 bases for J; bases not matched to a gene: 12. CDR3 length: 17 amino acids. Germline V gives CDR1 MDHEN, CDR2 SYDVKM. CDR3 loop: CASSFPEGLGPPDTQYF. CDR3 coding DNA: TGTGCCAGCAGTTTTCCGGAGGGACTAGGCCCCCCAGATACGCAGTATTTT.

The genes are TRBV19 and TRBJ2-1; D gene uncertain. CDR3 size: 13 residues. Germline CDR1 reads LNHDA; CDR2 reads SQIVND (reference sequence). V was clipped by 1 base and J by 6 bases, with 7 bases between them. The CDR3 is CASSIGYVNEQFF. The CDR3 coding sequence is TGTGCCAGTAGTATAGGCTACGTCAATGAGCAGTTCTTC. Looking up the rest from reference TRBV19 and TRBJ2-1 gives the full variable domain: DGGITQSPKYLFRKEGQNVTLSCEQNLNHDAMYWYRQDPGQGLRLIYYSQIVNDFQKGDIAEGYSVSREKKESFPLTVTSAQKNPTAFYLCASSIGYVNEQFFGPGTRLTVL.

This clonotype has at least ten counts. J is TRBJ2-2 and V is TRBV7-6; either TRBD1 or TRBD2 may supply D (5 bases each). CDR3 length: 20 amino acids. V dropped 2 bases and J dropped 3 bases, with 25 bases sitting between them. CDR1 is SGHVS, CDR2 FNYEAQ, per germline. CDR3 nucleotides: TGTGCCAGCAGCTTAAGGATAAGTGTGTTGGGACGGGATGACACCGGGGAGCTGTTTTTT. As protein: CASSLRISVLGRDDTGELFF. The entire variable domain, with the rest obtained from reference TRBV7-6 and TRBJ2-2, is as follows: GAGVSQSPRYKVTKRGQDVALRCDPISGHVSLYWYRQALGQGPEFLTYFNYEAQQDKSGLPNDRFSAERPEGSISTLTIQRTEQRDSAMYRCASSLRISVLGRDDTGELFFGEGSRLTVL.

The CDR3 coding sequence is TGTGCCAGTAGTATAGAGGAACGGAGCACAGATACGCAGTATTTT. Its protein product is CASSIEERSTDTQYF. The rearrangement links TRBV19 to TRBJ2-3, with D uncertain. The CDR3 covers 15 residues. V was cut by 0 bases and J by 0 bases, with 7 bases left in between. The germline CDR1 and CDR2 sequences are LNHDA and SQIVND (reference sequence).

This clonotype has just a few counts. The genes are TRBV29-1 and TRBJ2-1; perhaps D is TRBD1 or TRBD2 (5 bases each). CDR1 and CDR2 from the germline V gene are SQVTM and ANQGSEA. The CDR3 sequence is 13 residues long. V lost 0 bases and J 7 bases, leaving 10 bases between the germline ends. CDR3 in DNA: TGCAGCGTTGAAGATCCCAGGGAGAATGAGCAGTTCTTC. This encodes CSVEDPRENEQFF.

A few counts support this clonotype. The chain recombines TRBV7-9 with TRBJ1-6, with D possibly matching TRBD1 (5 bases). The germline V gene has CDR1 SEHNR and CDR2 FQNEAQ (reference sequence). The CDR3 is 16 amino acids. V was pared by 5 bases and J by 2 bases, with 13 bases between. This CDR3 reads CASSLTGVAYNSPLHF. In DNA, the CDR3 is TGTGCCAGCAGCCTAACAGGAGTAGCCTATAATTCACCCCTCCACTTT.

This sequence joins TRBV4-3 and TRBJ2-1; no firm D call. Germline CDR1 reads LGHNA; CDR2 reads YSLEER. Trimming cost V 1 base and J 2 bases, with 15 bases left between them. The CDR3 length is 17 residues. CDR3 residues: CASSQGYSSIAYNEQFF. In DNA, the CDR3 is TGCGCCAGCAGCCAAGGGTACAGCAGTATCGCCTACAATGAGCAGTTCTTC.

This clonotype was seen a few times. The rearrangement links TRBV28 to TRBJ2-7; perhaps D is TRBD1 or TRBD2 (6 bases each). The CDR3 totals 14 residues. Trimming removed 3 bases from V and 6 bases from J, with 15 bases in between. Germline values: CDR1 MDHEN, CDR2 SYDVKM. The CDR3 loop reads CASSFGGGLTEQYF. CDR3 bases: TGTGCCAGCAGTTTTGGTGGGGGGCTGACCGAGCAGTACTTC.

This clonotype was counted at least ten times. This chain joins TRBV7-6 and TRBJ1-1; D call uncertain. Germline CDR1 reads SGHVS; CDR2 reads FNYEAQ. Trimming cost V 5 bases and J 3 bases, with 10 bases left between them. The length of the CDR3 is 13 residues. The CDR3 DNA reads TGTGCCAGCAGCCCACCTGCCTACACTGAAGCTTTCTTT. Its translation is CASSPPAYTEAFF.

This clonotype occurred a few times. The chain has TRBV13 and TRBJ2-7, with 11 bases fitting TRBD1. Germline V gene data show CDR1 as PRHDT and CDR2 as FYEKMQ (reference sequence). Losses at the gene ends were 5 bases for V and 7 bases for J; bases not matched to a gene: 7. CDR3 length: 14 residues. The CDR3 DNA is TGTGCCAGCAGCCCGGACAGGGGGCTGGGGGAGCAGTACTTC. The encoded protein is CASSPDRGLGEQYF.

This clonotype has more than one count but fewer than ten. The chain combines TRBV4-1 with TRBJ2-3, with 8 bases identical to TRBD1. This CDR3 has 14 amino acids. With V trimmed by 0 bases and J by 9 bases, 5 bases remained unmatched. Germline-derived CDR1 and CDR2 are MGHRA and YSYEKL. CDR3 in DNA: TGCGCCAGCAGCCAAGATCAGGGACAGGTAACGCAGTATTTT. The encoded protein is CASSQDQGQVTQYF.

The table lists this clonotype with a few counts. This sequence joins TRBV12-3 or TRBV12-4 and TRBJ2-3; the match to TRBD2 covers 7 bases. The CDR3 totals 15 residues. The J segment lost 4 bases and the V segment lost 5 bases, leaving 9 bases of the junction unmatched. DNA for the CDR3: TGTGCCAGCAGTCTCCCGGCGGGGGTTCCAGATACGCAGTATTTT. Translation gives CASSLPAGVPDTQYF.